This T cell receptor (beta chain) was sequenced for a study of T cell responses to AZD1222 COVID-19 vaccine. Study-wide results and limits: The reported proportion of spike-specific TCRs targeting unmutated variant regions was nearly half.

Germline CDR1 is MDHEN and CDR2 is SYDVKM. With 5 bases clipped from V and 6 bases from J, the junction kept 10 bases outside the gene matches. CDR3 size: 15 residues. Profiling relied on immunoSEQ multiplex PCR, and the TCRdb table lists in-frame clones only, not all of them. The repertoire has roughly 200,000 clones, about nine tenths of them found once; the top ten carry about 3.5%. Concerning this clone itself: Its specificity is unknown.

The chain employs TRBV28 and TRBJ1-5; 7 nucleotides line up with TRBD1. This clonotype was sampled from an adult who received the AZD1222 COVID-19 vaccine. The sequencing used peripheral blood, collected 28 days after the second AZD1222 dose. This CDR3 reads CASSPPTGLFQPQHF. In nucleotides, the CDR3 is TGTGCCAGCAGTCCCCCGACAGGGCTCTTTCAGCCCCAGCATTTT.